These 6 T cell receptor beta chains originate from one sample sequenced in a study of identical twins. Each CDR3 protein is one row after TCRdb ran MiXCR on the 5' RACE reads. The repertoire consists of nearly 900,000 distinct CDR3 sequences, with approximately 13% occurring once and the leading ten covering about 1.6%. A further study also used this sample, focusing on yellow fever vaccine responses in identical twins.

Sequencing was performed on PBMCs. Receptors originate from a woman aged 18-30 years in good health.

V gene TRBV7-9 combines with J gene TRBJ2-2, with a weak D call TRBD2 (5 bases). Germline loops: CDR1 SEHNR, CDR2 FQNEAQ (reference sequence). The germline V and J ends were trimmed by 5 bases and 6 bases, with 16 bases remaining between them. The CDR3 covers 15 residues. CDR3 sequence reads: CASSPPVGVAGELFF. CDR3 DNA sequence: TGTGCCAGCAGCCCCCCCGTGGGAGTGGCCGGGGAGCTGTTTTTT.

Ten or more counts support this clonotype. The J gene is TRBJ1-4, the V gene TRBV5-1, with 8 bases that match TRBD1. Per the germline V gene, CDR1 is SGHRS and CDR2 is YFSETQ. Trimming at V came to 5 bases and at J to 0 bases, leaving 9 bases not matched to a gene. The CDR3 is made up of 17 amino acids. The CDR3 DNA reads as TGCGCCAGCAGTCGAGGACAGGGACCGGCAACTAATGAAAAACTGTTTTTT. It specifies CASSRGQGPATNEKLFF. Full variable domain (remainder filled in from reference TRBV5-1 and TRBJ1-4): KAGVTQTPRYLIKTRGQQVTLSCSPISGHRSVSWYQQTPGQGLQFLFEYFSETQRNKGNFPGRFSGRQFSNSRSEMNVSTLELGDSALYLCASSRGQGPATNEKLFFGSGTQLSVL.

CDR3 DNA sequence: TGCAGTGCTAGAGATGGTCTAGCGGGGGCCATATACAATGAGCAGTTCTTC. Protein product: CSARDGLAGAIYNEQFF. The rearrangement joins TRBV20-1 to TRBJ2-1; TRBD2 matches at 10 bases. V lost 0 bases and J lost 4; bases outside the gene matches: 9. Germline lookup yields CDR1 DFQATT and CDR2 SNEGSKA (reference sequence). This CDR3 region has 17 residues.

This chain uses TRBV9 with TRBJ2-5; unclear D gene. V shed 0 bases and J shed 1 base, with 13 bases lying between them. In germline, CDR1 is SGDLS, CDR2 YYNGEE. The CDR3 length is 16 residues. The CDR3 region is CASSVALAGRQETQYF. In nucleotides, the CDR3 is TGTGCCAGCAGCGTAGCTCTCGCTGGCCGCCAAGAGACCCAGTACTTC.

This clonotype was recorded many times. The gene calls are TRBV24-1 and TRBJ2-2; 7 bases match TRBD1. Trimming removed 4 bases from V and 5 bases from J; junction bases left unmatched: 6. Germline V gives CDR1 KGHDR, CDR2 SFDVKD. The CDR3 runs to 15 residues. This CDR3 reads CATSDQTGDTGELFF. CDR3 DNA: TGTGCCACCAGTGACCAAACAGGGGATACCGGGGAGCTGTTTTTT.

CDR3 loop: CASSQTPGLPLGEQYV. The CDR3 region has the DNA TGTGCCAGCAGCCAGACCCCGGGACTGCCTTTAGGCGAGCAGTACGTC. The chain combines TRBV5-5 with TRBJ2-7, with a weak D call TRBD2 (6 bases). The length of the CDR3 is 16 residues. V dropped 4 bases and J dropped 6 bases, with 23 bases sitting between them. Germline CDR1 reads SGHKS; CDR2 reads YYEKEE (reference sequence).